The sequence of this TCR beta chain was determined in a study of shared clonotypes between healthy human individuals. CD8 cells regarded as naive lacked CD45RO, were positively chosen for CCR7, and omitted terminally differentiated effector memory CD45RA+ cells. Genomic DNA of every subset was divided equally among multiple immunoSEQ plates. Method: immunoSEQ multiplex PCR; TCRdb's copy keeps in-frame clones and lacks some. This sample has 650,000 to 800,000 clones, with around 90% found just once. The germline gives CDR1 WSHSY, CDR2 SAAADI. The CDR3 length is 13 residues. Between the trimmed V and J ends, which lost 4 bases and 1 base, there was a span of 7 bases. Worth noting for this clone: Antigen: not known.

The study's findings and limits: The donor pool, a small one, limited the genetic and exposure-history diversity represented. Naive subsets generally had larger estimated richness than memory subsets.

The TCR sequence derives from a young man in good health. The sequencing sample was made of naive CD8+ T cells sorted from blood. The J gene is TRBJ1-2, the V gene TRBV10-2; no definite D call. CDR3 in DNA: TGCGCCAGCAGTGGCAGGATTAACTATGGCTACACCTTC. Translation gives CASSGRINYGYTF.